The sample holds a few counts of the clone carrying this TCR beta chain. RNA transcripts yielded amplified TCR beta CDR3 regions. TCR CDR3 underwent first-round RT-PCR with the HTBI primer set. MiXCR was run by TCRdb on the multiplex PCR reads, yielding one entry per CDR3 protein. The sample records 450,000 to 500,000 distinct CDR3 sequences, approximately 23% being singletons. The sample is drawn from a study of T cells in Graves' hyperthyroidism and ophthalmopathy. Study-level background: It was at initial diagnosis, before any treatment, that peripheral blood was collected.

The CDR3 spans 11 residues. V lost 3 bases to trimming and J lost 4 bases, with 3 bases between them. Germline CDR1 and CDR2: MNHNS and SASEGT. Disease lasting under 3 months, a NOSPECS grade of at least 4, and a Clinical Activity Score of at least 3 were features of the ophthalmopathy patients. PBMCs were obtained from roughly 10 ml fresh peripheral blood. This chain connects TRBV6-1 to TRBJ1-2, with D unresolved. This sequence originates from a woman aged 70-85 years with Graves' ophthalmopathy. The sequenced sample was blood. CDR3 sequence: CASSDRYGYTF. CDR3 bases: TGTGCCAGCAGTGATCGCTATGGCTACACCTTC.